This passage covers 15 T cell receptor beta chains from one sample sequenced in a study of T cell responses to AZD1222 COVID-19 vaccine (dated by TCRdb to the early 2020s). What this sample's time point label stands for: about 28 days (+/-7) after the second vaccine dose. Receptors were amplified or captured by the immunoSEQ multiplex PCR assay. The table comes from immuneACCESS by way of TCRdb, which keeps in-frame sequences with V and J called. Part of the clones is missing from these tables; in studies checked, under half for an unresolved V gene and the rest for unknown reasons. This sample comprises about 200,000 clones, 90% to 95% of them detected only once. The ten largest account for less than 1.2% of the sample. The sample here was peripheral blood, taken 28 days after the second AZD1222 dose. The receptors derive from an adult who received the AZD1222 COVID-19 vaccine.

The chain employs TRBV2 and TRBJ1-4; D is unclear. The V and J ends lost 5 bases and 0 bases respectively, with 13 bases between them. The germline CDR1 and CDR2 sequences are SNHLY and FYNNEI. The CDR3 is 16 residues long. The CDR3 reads CASSPFSPATNEKLFF. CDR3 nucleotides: TGTGCCAGCAGTCCTTTTTCGCCAGCAACTAATGAAAAACTGTTTTTT.

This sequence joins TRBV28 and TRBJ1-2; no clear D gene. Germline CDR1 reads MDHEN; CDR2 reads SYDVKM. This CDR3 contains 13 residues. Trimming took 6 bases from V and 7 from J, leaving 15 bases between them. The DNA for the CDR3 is TGTGCCAGCAGCCAACAGCCACTCAGTGGCTACACCTTC. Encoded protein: CASSQQPLSGYTF.

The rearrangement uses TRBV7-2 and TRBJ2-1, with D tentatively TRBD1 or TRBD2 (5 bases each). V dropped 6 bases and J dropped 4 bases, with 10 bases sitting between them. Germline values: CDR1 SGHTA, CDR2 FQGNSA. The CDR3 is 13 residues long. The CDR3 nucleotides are TGTGCCAGCAGGGGGGTGGGGTACAATGAGCAGTTCTTC. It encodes CASRGVGYNEQFF.

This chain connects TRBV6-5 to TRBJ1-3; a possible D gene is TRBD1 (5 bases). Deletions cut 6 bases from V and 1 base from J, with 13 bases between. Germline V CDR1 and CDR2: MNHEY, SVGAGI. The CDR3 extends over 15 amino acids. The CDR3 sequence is CASRAPGISGNTIYF. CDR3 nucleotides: TGTGCCAGCAGGGCACCAGGGATTTCTGGAAACACCATATATTTT.

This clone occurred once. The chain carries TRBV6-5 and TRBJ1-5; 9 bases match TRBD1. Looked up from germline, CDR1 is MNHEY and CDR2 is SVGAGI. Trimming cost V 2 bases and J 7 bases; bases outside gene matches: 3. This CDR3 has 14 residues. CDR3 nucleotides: TGTGCCAGCAGTTACGGGACAGGGAGCCAGCCCCAGCATTTT. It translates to CASSYGTGSQPQHF.

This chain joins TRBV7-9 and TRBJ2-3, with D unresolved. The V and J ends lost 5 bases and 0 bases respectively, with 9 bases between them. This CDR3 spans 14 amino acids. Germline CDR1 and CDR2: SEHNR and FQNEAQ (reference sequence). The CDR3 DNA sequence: TGTGCCAGCAGCGATATATTTAGCACAGATACGCAGTATTTT. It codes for CASSDIFSTDTQYF.

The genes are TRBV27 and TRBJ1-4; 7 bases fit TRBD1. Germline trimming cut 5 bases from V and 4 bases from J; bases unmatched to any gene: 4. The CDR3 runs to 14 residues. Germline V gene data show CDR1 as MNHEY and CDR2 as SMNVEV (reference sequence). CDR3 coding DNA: TGTGCCAGCAGTCCCGACAGGGATAATGAAAAACTGTTTTTT. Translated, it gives CASSPDRDNEKLFF.

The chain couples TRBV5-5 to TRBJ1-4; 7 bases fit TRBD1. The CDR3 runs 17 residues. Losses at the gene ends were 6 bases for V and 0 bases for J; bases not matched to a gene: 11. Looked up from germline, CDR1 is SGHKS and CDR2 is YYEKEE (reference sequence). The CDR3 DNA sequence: TGTGCCAGCACCCCGTGGGACAGCCTACCAACTAATGAAAAACTGTTTTTT. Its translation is CASTPWDSLPTNEKLFF.

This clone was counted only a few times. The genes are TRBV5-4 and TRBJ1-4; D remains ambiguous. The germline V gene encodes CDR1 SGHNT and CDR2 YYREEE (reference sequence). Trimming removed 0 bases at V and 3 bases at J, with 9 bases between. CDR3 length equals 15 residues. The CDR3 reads CASSLVVGPNEKLFF. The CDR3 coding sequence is TGTGCCAGCAGCTTGGTAGTGGGCCCTAATGAAAAACTGTTTTTT.

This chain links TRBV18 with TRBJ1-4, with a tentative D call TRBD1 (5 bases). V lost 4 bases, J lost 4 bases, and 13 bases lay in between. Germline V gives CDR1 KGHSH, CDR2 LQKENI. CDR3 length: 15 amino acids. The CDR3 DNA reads TGTGCCAGCTCACTTCAGATGGGACTTAATGAAAAACTGTTTTTT. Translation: CASSLQMGLNEKLFF.

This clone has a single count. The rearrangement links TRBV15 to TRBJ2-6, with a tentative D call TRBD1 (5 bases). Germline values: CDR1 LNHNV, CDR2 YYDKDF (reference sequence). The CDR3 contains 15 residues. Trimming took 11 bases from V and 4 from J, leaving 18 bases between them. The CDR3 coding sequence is TGTGCCTCGGCCACCTCAGGGCCCGGGGCCAACGTCCTGACTTTC. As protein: CASATSGPGANVLTF.

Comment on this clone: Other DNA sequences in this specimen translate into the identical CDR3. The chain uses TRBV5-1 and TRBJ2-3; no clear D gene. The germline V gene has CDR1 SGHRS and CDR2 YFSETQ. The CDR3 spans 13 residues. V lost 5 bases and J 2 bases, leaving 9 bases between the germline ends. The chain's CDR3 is CASRGGSTDTQYF. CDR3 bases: TGCGCCAGCAGGGGTGGGTCCACAGATACGCAGTATTTT. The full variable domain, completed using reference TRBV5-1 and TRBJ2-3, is KAGVTQTPRYLIKTRGQQVTLSCSPISGHRSVSWYQQTPGQGLQFLFEYFSETQRNKGNFPGRFSGRQFSNSRSEMNVSTLELGDSALYLCASRGGSTDTQYFGPGTRLTVL.

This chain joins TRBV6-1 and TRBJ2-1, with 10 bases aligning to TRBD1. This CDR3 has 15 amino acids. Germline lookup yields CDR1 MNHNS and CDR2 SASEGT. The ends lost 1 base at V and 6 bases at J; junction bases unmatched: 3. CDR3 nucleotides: TGTGCCAGCAGTGAAGTGGGACAGGGGACCAATGAGCAGTTCTTC. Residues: CASSEVGQGTNEQFF.

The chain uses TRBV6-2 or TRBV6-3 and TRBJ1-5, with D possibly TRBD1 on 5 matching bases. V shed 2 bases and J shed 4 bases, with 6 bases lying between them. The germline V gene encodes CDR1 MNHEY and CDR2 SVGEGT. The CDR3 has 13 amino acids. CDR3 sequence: CASSYGGNQPQHF. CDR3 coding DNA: TGTGCCAGCAGTTACGGGGGGAATCAGCCCCAGCATTTT.

CDR3 sequence reads: CASSILFQRDYGYTF. CDR3 sequence (DNA): TGTGCCAGTAGTATTTTATTCCAGAGGGACTATGGCTACACCTTC. The V call is TRBV19, the J call TRBJ1-2; D gene uncertain. Germline CDR1 is LNHDA and CDR2 is SQIVND (reference sequence). Trimming pared 3 bases from V and 3 bases from J, leaving 14 bases between. The length of the CDR3 is 15 residues.